This T cell receptor beta chain was retrieved from a study of blood T cell repertoires in COVID-19. About the research overall: There were acute and convalescent COVID-19 samples, and they came from the United States, Italy and Spain.

Generated by immunoSEQ multiplex PCR, the TCRdb table keeps only in-frame clones and is missing some. The data contain 11,000 to 15,000 clones, 87% of them singletons. Between the trimmed V and J ends, which lost 0 bases and 3 bases, there was a span of 10 bases. Germline lookup yields CDR1 SGDLS and CDR2 YYNGEE. The CDR3 totals 14 residues. The chain combines TRBV9 with TRBJ2-7, with a tentative D call TRBD1 (5 bases). The sequence was obtained from a human donor in a cohort sampled during active COVID-19. The sequenced sample consisted of peripheral blood. CDR3 in DNA: TGTGCCAGCAGCGTAGGGCAGCAGGGCTACGAGCAGTACTTC. Residues: CASSVGQQGYEQYF.